This passage covers 14 T cell receptor delta chains from one sample sequenced in a study of gamma-delta T cells after stem cell transplantation. TCRdb re-analyzed the RT-PCR reads via CATT. Found here are approximately 2,800 delta-chain clones, approximately 2.6% of them singletons; the top ten hold around 28%. The sample comprised gamma-delta T cells. The receptors come from a human donor. It is not recorded whose cells these are; they may come from a transplant donor.

This clone was observed a handful of times. The protein TCRdb gives is from a much larger clone and does not agree with this DNA's translation at residue 6, likely a read error; the protein shown here comes from the DNA. This chain links TRDV2 with TRDJ1; 8 positions match TRDD3. The CDR3 runs 19 residues. Germline V lookup: CDR1 GEAIGNYY, CDR2 EKD. V gave up 0 bases and J gave up 2 bases; unmatched junction bases: 16. The CDR3 coding sequence is TGTGCCTGTGACACCGCTAGCCCACGCCTACTGGGGGGAACCGATAAACTCATCTTT. It specifies CACDTASPRLLGGTDKLIF.

The gene calls are TRDV2 and TRDJ1; 13 bases are a match to TRDD3. CDR1 is GEAIGNYY and CDR2 is EKD in the germline V gene. Losses at the gene ends were 0 bases for V and 1 base for J; bases not matched to a gene: 7. The CDR3 has 18 residues. The CDR3 DNA follows: TGTGCCTGTGACACCGCCATACTGGGGGATACGCGCACCGATAAACTCATCTTT. Its protein product is CACDTAILGDTRTDKLIF.

This clone was seen many times. The chain couples TRDV2 to TRDJ3; TRDD3 matches 10 bases. The CDR3 spans 19 residues. J gave up 1 base and V 1 base, and 6 bases lay outside the gene matches. Germline CDR1 GEAIGNYY, CDR2 EKD. DNA for the CDR3: TGTGCCTGTGACACGACCGGGGGATACGCATCCTGGGACACCCGACAGATGTTTTTC. Its protein product is CACDTTGGYASWDTRQMFF.

The gene calls are TRDV2 and TRDJ1; weak D call: TRDD3 (6 bases). CDR1 is GEAIGNYY and CDR2 is EKD in the germline V gene. The CDR3 consists of 22 residues. The germline V and J ends were trimmed by 0 bases and 1 base, with 32 bases remaining between them. Written as DNA, the CDR3 is TGTGCCTGTGACACCGTTGTGGGGGCGTCAAACCTTCTTCCCCAGACCACCGATAAACTCATCTTT. Translation: CACDTVVGASNLLPQTTDKLIF.

This clone turned up a few times. TCRdb records a much larger clone's protein for this DNA, with a difference at residue 4 that likely arises from a read error; the protein given is the translation of the DNA. The chain links TRDV2 to TRDJ1; no reliable D call. This CDR3 has 20 residues. Germline lookup yields CDR1 GEAIGNYY and CDR2 EKD. The DNA of the CDR3 is TGTGCCTGTAACACCGTCGGACAAAATCCAGATATCAAGTACACCGATAAACTCATCTTT. Its protein is CACNTVGQNPDIKYTDKLIF.

Concerning this clone itself: For this DNA, TCRdb reports the protein of a much larger clone, which diverges at residue 8, most likely from a read error; the protein presented here is translated directly from the DNA. V and J are TRDV2 and TRDJ1; D unresolved. Trimming cost V 1 base and J 0 bases, with 11 bases left between them. The CDR3 consists of 15 residues. CDR1 is GEAIGNYY and CDR2 is EKD in the germline V gene. The CDR3 here is CACDTLSANTDKLIF. CDR3 sequence (DNA): TGTGCCTGTGACACTTTGTCGGCAAACACCGATAAACTCATCTTT.

Concerning this clone itself: A far larger clone is one base from this, pointing to a likely read error. The J gene is TRDJ2, the V gene TRDV2, with D perhaps matching TRDD3 (6 bases). Germline loops: CDR1 GEAIGNYY, CDR2 EKD. V was trimmed by 0 bases and J by 10 bases, leaving 23 bases between them. The CDR3 sequence is 17 residues long. Here the CDR3 DNA reads TGTGCCTGTGACACCGTAGGGGCTGGGGTCCTCGGGGAACAACTCTTCTTT. Translating it yields CACDTVGAGVLGEQLFF.

About this clone: A read error likely explains this, since a far larger clone differs by one base. Other DNA sequences in the sample encode the same CDR3. The chain carries TRDV2 and TRDJ1; 7 bases line up with TRDD3. CDR3 length: 14 amino acids. Germline CDR1 is GEAIGNYY and CDR2 is EKD. Here the CDR3 reads CACDTLGGSDKLIF. The CDR3 DNA reads as TGTGCCTGTGACACGCTGGGGGGGAGCGATAAACTCATCTTC.

With regard to this clone: A read error may explain this, as a much larger clone is one base away. The V gene is TRDV2, the J gene TRDJ2, with TRDD3 identical over 8 bases. Germline lookup yields CDR1 GEAIGNYY and CDR2 EKD. The CDR3 length is 19 residues. CDR3 region: CACDPSPYWGSDPTAQHFF. The CDR3, as DNA: TGTGCCTGTGACCCATCCCCGTACTGGGGGTCCGACCCAACAGCACAACACTTCTTT.

Only a few counts were recorded for this clone. A far larger clone is off by one base, so a read error is likely. This sample also contains other DNA sequences that code for the same CDR3. The chain recombines TRDV2 with TRDJ1, with TRDD3 matching 12 bases. V lost 4 bases, J lost 0 bases, and 11 bases stayed unmatched. Germline-derived CDR1 and CDR2 are GEAIGNYY and EKD. The CDR3 has 18 residues. This chain's CDR3 is CACDTVSGGYANTDKLIF. CDR3 coding DNA: TGTGCCTGTGATACCGTATCTGGGGGATACGCGAACACCGATAAACTCATCTTT.

The table lists this clone with many counts. This chain connects TRDV1 to TRDJ1; the match to TRDD3 covers 8 bases. V shed 3 bases and J 2 bases; nucleotides not matched to a gene: 26. Germline CDR1 and CDR2: TSWWSYY and QGS. The CDR3 sequence is 22 residues long. The CDR3 bases are TGTGCTCTTGGGGATGCTTTATCCTACCTAAACTGGGGGCCCTCCTCAACCGATAAACTCATCTTT. Translated, it gives CALGDALSYLNWGPSSTDKLIF.

Judged by abundance, this clone is medium-sized. The V gene is TRDV2, the J gene TRDJ1; D not certain. CDR3 length: 14 residues. V lost 3 bases to trimming and J lost 5 bases, with 15 bases between them. From germline, CDR1 is GEAIGNYY and CDR2 EKD. CDR3 loop: CACDPLGVTDKLIF. CDR3 in DNA: TGTGCCTGTGACCCCCTCGGGGTTACTGATAAACTCATCTTT.

By share of the sample, this clone is large. This chain connects TRDV2 to TRDJ1; TRDD3 matches 7 bases. Germline loops: CDR1 GEAIGNYY, CDR2 EKD. The CDR3 has 16 residues. Trimming at V came to 0 bases and at J to 10 bases, leaving 16 bases not matched to a gene. The CDR3 loop is CACDTLDTGDHTPLIF. The CDR3 DNA follows: TGTGCCTGTGACACCCTAGATACTGGGGACCACACCCCACTCATCTTT.

This clone was seen only a few times. TCRdb's listed protein matches a much larger clone and diverges from this DNA's translation at residue 8, likely through a read error; the protein shown comes from the DNA. The chain carries TRDV2 and TRDJ1; 9 bases fit TRDD3. The V gene's germline CDR1 is GEAIGNYY and CDR2 EKD. The CDR3 covers 18 residues. The V gene end was trimmed by 0 bases and the J gene end by 0 bases; junction bases not matched to a gene: 10. The CDR3 loop is CACDTVSRGYANTDKLIF. The CDR3 DNA follows: TGTGCCTGTGACACCGTATCTAGGGGATACGCGAACACCGATAAACTCATCTTT.